This TCR beta chain was captured in a study of shared clonotypes between healthy human individuals. Study-wide background: Contributing individuals were two females and three males aged 18 to 49.

Method: immunoSEQ multiplex PCR; TCRdb's copy keeps in-frame clones and lacks some. The table includes around 2.1 million clones, 90% to 95% detected once. This clone has a handful of counts. Its antigen remains unknown. Naive CD8 cells comprised CD45RO-negative, CCR7-positively selected cells, excluding terminally differentiated effector memory CD45RA+ cells. General study findings and limits: The represented genetic and exposure-history diversity was limited by the small number of donors. Shared clonotypes across all four donors exceeded non-shared ones in generation probability. Generally, estimated richness proved larger in naive subsets than it did in memory subsets.

This TCR was sampled from a man between 18 and 35 years old in good health. Some clones in this sample may be carry-over from other donors' samples. The sample comprised naive CD8+ T cells from PBMCs.

In nucleotides, the CDR3 is TGTGCCAGCAGCACTGATTACCCGAGGAGGGAGCTGTTTTTT. This codes for CASSTDYPRRELFF. The V call is TRBV7-9, the J call TRBJ2-2; no reliable D call. The CDR3 covers 14 residues. Trimming took 5 bases from V and 9 from J, leaving 16 bases between them. CDR1 and CDR2 from the germline V gene are SEHNR and FQNEAQ (reference sequence).